This T cell receptor (beta chain) was recorded in a study of CD8+CD57+ T cells in acquired aplastic anemia. Study-level background: Recorded DNA amounts for sorted CD4+ and CD8+ cells had an average of around 3.5 ug.

Patients selected for sequencing had displayed CD8+CD57+ cell expansion by flow cytometry. The TCR beta profiling, which covered VDJ combination and CDR3 sequence, was carried out using genomic DNA as the template. TCRdb re-derived calls from the reads in MiXCR, one entry per CDR3 protein. The table records about 200,000 distinct CDR3 sequences, 65% of them present only once. The length of the CDR3 is 15 residues. Germline loops: CDR1 LNHNV, CDR2 YYDKDF (reference sequence). V lost 6 bases and J lost 1; bases outside the gene matches: 8. The sample was sorted CD4+, CD8+, or CD8+CD57+ T cells (not recorded which) from PBMCs. The source of this sequence is a human donor with aplastic anemia. The chain is built from TRBV15 and TRBJ2-7, with 8 bases identical to TRBD2. The CDR3 DNA sequence: TGTGCCACCAGTATCGGGAGGGCCGTGTCCTACGAGCAGTACTTC. It codes for CATSIGRAVSYEQYF.